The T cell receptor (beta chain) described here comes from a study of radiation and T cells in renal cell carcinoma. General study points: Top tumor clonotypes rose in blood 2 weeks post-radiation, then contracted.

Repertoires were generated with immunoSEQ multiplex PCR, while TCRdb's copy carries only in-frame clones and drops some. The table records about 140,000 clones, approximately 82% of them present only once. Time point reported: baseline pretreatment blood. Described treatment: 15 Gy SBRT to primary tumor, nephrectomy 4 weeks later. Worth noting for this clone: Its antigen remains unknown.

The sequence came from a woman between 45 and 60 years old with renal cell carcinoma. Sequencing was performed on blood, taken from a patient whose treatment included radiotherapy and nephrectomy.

Here the CDR3 reads CASSEGPGGEKLFF. The CDR3 DNA sequence: TGTGCCAGCAGTGAAGGTCCGGGCGGTGAAAAACTGTTTTTT. This chain connects TRBV6-1 to TRBJ1-4; D is uncertain. CDR1 and CDR2 (germline): MNHNS, SASEGT. The V gene lost 1 base and the J gene lost 7 bases, with 10 bases spanning the gap. CDR3 length equals 14 residues.